The T cell receptor beta chain described here comes from a study of T cells in women clearing cervical HPV infection. A word on this clone: With the read ending 3 residues before the CDR3 end, the germline J gene is used to fill in that end.

Germline V gives CDR1 MNHEY, CDR2 SVGEGT. V gave up 4 bases and J gave up 1 base; unmatched junction bases: 2. This CDR3 has 15 residues. Measured with immunoSEQ multiplex PCR; TCRdb has only the in-frame clones, and not every one. This sample's table has 10,000 to 15,000 clones. The genes are TRBV6-2 or TRBV6-3 and TRBJ2-2; 8 nucleotides line up with TRBD1. Sequenced: blood buffy coat. The clonotype originates from a woman aged 18 to 75 with a cervical HPV16 infection that either progressed to CIN3+ or cleared (not recorded which). CDR3 amino acids: CASSWGTGNTGELFF. Partial CDR3 DNA: TGTGCCAGCAGTTGGGGGACAGGGAACACCGGGGAG.